This T cell receptor beta chain was sequenced for a study of shared clonotypes between healthy human individuals. Study-wide results and limits: The authors expected sequencing depth to affect clonotype sharing among donors.

V was pared by 5 bases and J by 6 bases, with 18 bases between. The CDR3 has 14 residues. CDR1 is SGHTS and CDR2 is YDEGEE in the germline V gene. Only in-frame clones appear in the TCRdb table, and some are missing; sequencing was by immunoSEQ multiplex PCR. The repertoire consists of more than 500,000 clones, with roughly 96% occurring once and the leading ten covering over 0.095%. In the case of this clone: Its antigen is undetermined.

The naive CD8 fraction comprised CD45RO-negative cells positively selected for CCR7 and excluded terminally differentiated effector memory CD45RA+ cells. The sequence came from a woman in her twenties or thirties in good health. Input material: naive CD8+ T cells sorted from blood. This chain joins TRBV5-8 and TRBJ2-7; the D is unclear. The CDR3 coding sequence is TGTGCCAGCAGTCGCATGGACCAACTTCGCGAGCAGTACTTC. The encoded protein is CASSRMDQLREQYF.